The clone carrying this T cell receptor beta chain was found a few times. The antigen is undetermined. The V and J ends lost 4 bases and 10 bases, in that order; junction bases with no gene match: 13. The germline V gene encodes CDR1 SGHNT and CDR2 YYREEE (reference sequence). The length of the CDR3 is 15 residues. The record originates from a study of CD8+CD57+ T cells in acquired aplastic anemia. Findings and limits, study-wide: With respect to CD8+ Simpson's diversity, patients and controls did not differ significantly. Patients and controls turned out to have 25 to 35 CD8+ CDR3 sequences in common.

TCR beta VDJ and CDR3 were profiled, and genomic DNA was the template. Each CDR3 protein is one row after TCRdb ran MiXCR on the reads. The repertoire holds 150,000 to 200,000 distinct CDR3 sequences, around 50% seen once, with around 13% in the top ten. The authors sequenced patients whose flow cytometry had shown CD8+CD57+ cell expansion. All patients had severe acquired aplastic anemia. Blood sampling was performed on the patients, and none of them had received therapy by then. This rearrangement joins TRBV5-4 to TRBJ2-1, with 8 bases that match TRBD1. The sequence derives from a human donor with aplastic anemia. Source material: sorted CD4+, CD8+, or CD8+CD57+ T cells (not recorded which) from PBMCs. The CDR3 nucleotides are TGTGCCAGCAGCCTAAACCAGGGGGCGCAGAGCGAGCAGTTCTTC. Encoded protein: CASSLNQGAQSEQFF.